This record looks at one TCR beta chain sequence and its context. As processed by the authors: Estimates of nucleated cell counts were drawn from the amplification of reference gene primers. Data came from immunoSEQ multiplex PCR; TCRdb stores just in-frame clones and leaves some out. From that table come the V and J calls and clone size; the DNA was used to work out D and trimming. Among 120,000 or so clones, around 80% were seen once, and the ten largest hold 3.8%. The sample is drawn from a study of blood T cell repertoires in COVID-19. Study in general: Material from acute and convalescent COVID-19 was sourced from the United States, Italy and Spain. In each case, the material was cDNA or gDNA derived from T cells, B-cell-depleted T cells, or PBMCs.

CDR3 size: 13 residues. CDR1 is SQVTM, CDR2 ANQGSEA, per germline. The V end was cut by 2 bases, the J end by 4 bases, with 11 bases between. The specimen was peripheral blood. The chain is built from TRBV29-1 and TRBJ1-2; D call uncertain. This clonotype was obtained from a woman in her 50s with acute or convalescent COVID-19. The CDR3 nucleotides are TGCAGCGTTGAACCGGGGTACGGCTATGGCTACACCTTC. Translated: CSVEPGYGYGYTF.